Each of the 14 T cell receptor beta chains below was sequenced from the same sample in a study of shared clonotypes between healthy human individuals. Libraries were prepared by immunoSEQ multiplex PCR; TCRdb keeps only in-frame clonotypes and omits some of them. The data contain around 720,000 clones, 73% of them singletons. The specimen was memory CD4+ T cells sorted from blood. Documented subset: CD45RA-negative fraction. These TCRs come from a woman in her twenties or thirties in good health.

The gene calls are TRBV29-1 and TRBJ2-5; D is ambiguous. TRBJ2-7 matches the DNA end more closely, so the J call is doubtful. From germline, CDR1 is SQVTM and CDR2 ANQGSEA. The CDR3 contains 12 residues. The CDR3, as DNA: TGCAGCGGAGGATCAGGAACCTACGAGCAGTACTTC. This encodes CSGGSGTYEQYF.

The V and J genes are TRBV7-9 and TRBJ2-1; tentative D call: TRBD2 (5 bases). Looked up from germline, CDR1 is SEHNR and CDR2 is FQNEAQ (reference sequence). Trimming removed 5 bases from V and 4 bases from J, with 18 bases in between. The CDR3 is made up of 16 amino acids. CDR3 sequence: CASSTSGRSGYNEQFF. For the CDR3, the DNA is TGTGCCAGCAGCACCAGTGGGAGATCCGGATACAATGAGCAGTTCTTC.

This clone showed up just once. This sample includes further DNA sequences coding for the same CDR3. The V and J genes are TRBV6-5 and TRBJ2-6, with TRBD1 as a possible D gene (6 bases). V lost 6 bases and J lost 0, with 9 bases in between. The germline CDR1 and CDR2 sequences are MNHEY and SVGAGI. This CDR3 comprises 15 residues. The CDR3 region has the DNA TGTGCCAGCAGCCCGACAGGCTCTGGGGCCAACGTCCTGACTTTC. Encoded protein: CASSPTGSGANVLTF.

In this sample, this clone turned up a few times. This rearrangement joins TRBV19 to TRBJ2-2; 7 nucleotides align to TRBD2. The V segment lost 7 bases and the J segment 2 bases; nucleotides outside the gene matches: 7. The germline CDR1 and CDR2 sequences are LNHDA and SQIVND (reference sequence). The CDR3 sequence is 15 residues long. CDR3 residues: CASKRLAENTGELFF. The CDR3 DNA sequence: TGTGCCAGTAAGCGCCTAGCGGAAAACACCGGGGAGCTGTTTTTT.

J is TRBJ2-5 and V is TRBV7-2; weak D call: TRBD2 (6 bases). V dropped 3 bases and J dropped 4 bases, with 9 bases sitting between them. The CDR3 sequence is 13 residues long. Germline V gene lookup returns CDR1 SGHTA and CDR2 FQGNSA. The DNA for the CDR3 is TGTGCCAGCAGCTTGGGACTTCTAGAGACCCAGTACTTC. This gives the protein CASSLGLLETQYF.

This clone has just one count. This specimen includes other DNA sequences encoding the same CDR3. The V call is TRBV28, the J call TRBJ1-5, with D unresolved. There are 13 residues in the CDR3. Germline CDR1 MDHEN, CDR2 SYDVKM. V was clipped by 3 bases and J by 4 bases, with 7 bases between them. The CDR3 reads CASSFSVNQPQHF. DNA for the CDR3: TGTGCCAGCAGTTTCAGCGTAAATCAGCCCCAGCATTTT. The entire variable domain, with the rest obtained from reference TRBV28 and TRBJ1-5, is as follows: DVKVTQSSRYLVKRTGEKVFLECVQDMDHENMFWYRQDPGLGLRLIYFSYDVKMKEKGDIPEGYSVSREKKERFSLILESASTNQTSMYLCASSFSVNQPQHFGDGTRLSIL.

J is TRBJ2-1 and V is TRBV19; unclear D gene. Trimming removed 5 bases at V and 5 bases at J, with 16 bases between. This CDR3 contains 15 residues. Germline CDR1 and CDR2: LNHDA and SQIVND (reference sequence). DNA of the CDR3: TGTGCCAGTAGTCCAATCATCTTCACTAACAATGAGCAGTTCTTC. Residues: CASSPIIFTNNEQFF.

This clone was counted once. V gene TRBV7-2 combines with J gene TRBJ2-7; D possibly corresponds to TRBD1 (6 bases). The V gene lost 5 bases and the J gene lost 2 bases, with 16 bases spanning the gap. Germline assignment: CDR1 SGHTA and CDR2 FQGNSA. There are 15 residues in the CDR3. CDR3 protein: CASSQGPVPPYEQYF. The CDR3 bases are TGTGCCAGCAGCCAGGGGCCGGTCCCCCCCTACGAGCAGTACTTC. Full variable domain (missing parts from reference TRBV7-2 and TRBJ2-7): GAGVSQSPSNKVTEKGKDVELRCDPISGHTALYWYRQSLGQGLEFLIYFQGNSAPDKSGLPSDRFSAERTGGSVSTLTIQRTQQEDSAVYLCASSQGPVPPYEQYFGPGTRLTVT.

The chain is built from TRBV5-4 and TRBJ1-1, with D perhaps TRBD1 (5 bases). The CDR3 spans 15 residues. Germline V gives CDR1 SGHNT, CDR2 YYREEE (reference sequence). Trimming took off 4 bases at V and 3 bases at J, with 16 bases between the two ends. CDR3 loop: CASSAGGGPDTEAFF. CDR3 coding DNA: TGTGCCAGCAGCGCGGGGGGTGGGCCTGACACTGAAGCTTTCTTT.

The CDR3 coding sequence is TGTGCCAGCAAAAGCGTGGGCGGGGAGCTGTTTTTT. Its protein is CASKSVGGELFF. The chain couples TRBV27 to TRBJ2-2; D gene uncertain. The CDR3 runs to 12 residues. From germline, CDR1 is MNHEY and CDR2 SMNVEV (reference sequence). V lost 7 bases and J 7 bases, leaving 10 bases between the germline ends.

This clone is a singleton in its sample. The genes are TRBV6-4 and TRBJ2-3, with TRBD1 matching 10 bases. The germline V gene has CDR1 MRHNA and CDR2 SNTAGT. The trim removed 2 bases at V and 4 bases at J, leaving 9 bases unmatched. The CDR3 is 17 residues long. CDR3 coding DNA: TGTGCCAGCAGTGACCGACCGGGACAGGGGTCGGCAGATACGCAGTATTTT. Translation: CASSDRPGQGSADTQYF.

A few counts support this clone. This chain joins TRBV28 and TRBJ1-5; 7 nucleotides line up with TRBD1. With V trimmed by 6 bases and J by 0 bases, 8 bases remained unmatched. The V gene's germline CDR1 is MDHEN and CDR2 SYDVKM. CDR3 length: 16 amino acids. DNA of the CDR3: TGTGCCAGCAGACCGCTCGGACAGGATAGCAATCAGCCCCAGCATTTT. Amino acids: CASRPLGQDSNQPQHF.

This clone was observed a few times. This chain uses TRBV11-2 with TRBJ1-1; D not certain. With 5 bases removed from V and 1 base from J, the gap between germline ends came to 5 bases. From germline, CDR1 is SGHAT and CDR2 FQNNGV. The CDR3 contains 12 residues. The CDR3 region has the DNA TGTGCCAGCAGCCCAGCGAACACTGAAGCTTTCTTT. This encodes CASSPANTEAFF.

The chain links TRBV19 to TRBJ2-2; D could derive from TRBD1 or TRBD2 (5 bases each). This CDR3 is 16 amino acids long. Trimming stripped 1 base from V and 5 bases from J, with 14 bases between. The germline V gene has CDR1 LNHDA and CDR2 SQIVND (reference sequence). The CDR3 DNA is TGTGCCAGTAGTATAGGAGGGGCAGGAGAGACCGGGGAGCTGTTTTTT. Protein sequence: CASSIGGAGETGELFF.